One and the same sample provided the 13 T cell receptor beta chains below, sequenced in a study of T cell repertoires in cytomegalovirus infection. A single record per CDR3 protein comes from TCRdb applying MiXCR to the reads. This sample has some 400,000 distinct CDR3 sequences, with 31% found just once. Sequenced sample: PBMCs. These receptor sequences come from a human donor in good health (CMV status not recorded). Some clones in this sample may be carry-over from other donors' samples.

This clonotype was seen ten or more times. The gene calls are TRBV7-2 and TRBJ2-2; 10 positions agree with TRBD2. This CDR3 contains 16 residues. V trimming: 5 bases; J trimming: 4 bases; junction bases outside the gene matches: 7. Per germline, CDR1 SGHTA and CDR2 FQGNSA. CDR3 bases: TGTGCCAGCAGCGCCGAGCTAGCGGGGGCCACCGGGGAGCTGTTTTTT. It codes for CASSAELAGATGELFF. Full variable domain (rest looked up from reference TRBV7-2 and TRBJ2-2): GAGVSQSPSNKVTEKGKDVELRCDPISGHTALYWYRQSLGQGLEFLIYFQGNSAPDKSGLPSDRFSAERTGGSVSTLTIQRTQQEDSAVYLCASSAELAGATGELFFGEGSRLTVL.

This clonotype was found many times. The chain combines TRBV7-9 with TRBJ1-3, with unresolved D. Germline-derived CDR1 and CDR2 are SEHNR and FQNEAQ (reference sequence). Trimming removed 11 bases from V and 0 bases from J, with 17 bases in between. The CDR3 extends over 15 amino acids. CDR3 nucleotides: TGTGCCGTCCGAGGACCGAACTACTCTGGAAACACCATATATTTT. It yields the protein CAVRGPNYSGNTIYF.

The table lists this clonotype with many counts. The CDR3: CASSSSGQGHKPQHF. The CDR3 DNA reads TGTGCCAGCAGCTCATCGGGACAGGGTCATAAGCCCCAGCATTTT. The chain recombines TRBV7-2 with TRBJ1-5, with TRBD1 matching 9 bases. V gave up 4 bases and J gave up 8 bases; unmatched junction bases: 9. The length of the CDR3 is 15 residues. CDR1 and CDR2 from the germline V gene are SGHTA and FQGNSA.

Of note for this clonotype: The junction and the germline gene differ at one end; a read error may be behind it. This rearrangement joins TRBV7-4 to TRBJ1-2; D is possibly TRBD1 (5 bases). CDR1 is SGHVT and CDR2 is SQSDAQ in the germline V gene. This CDR3 contains 14 residues. CDR3 residues: CASSVPGPKNGCTF. For the CDR3, the DNA is TGTGCCAGCAGCGTGCCGGGACCGAAGAATGGCTGCACCTTC.

Comments on this clonotype: A much larger clone differs by one base, so this may be a read error. J is TRBJ2-5 and V is TRBV7-2; the D is unclear. V gave up 7 bases and J gave up 5 bases, with 14 bases separating them. The CDR3 length is 13 residues. Germline CDR1 is SGHTA and CDR2 is FQGNSA. The CDR3 nucleotides are TGTGCCAGCACCACAGATCTACGGGAGACCCAGTACTTC. This encodes CASTTDLRETQYF.

The sample holds many counts of this clonotype. The chain links TRBV27 to TRBJ2-1; TRBD1 agrees at 9 bases. Germline-derived CDR1 and CDR2 are MNHEY and SMNVEV (reference sequence). The V gene end was trimmed by 6 bases and the J gene end by 6 bases; junction bases not matched to a gene: 18. The CDR3 runs to 18 residues. In nucleotides, the CDR3 is TGTGCCAGCAGCTCCCGTGTCAGACCGGGACAGGGTTTCAATGAGCAGTTCTTC. Its protein product is CASSSRVRPGQGFNEQFF.

Regarding this clonotype: Possible read error: a much larger clone is one base away. The chain carries TRBV6-1 and TRBJ1-3; D gene uncertain. The CDR3 runs 12 residues. Germline V gene lookup returns CDR1 MNHNS and CDR2 SASEGT. The CDR3 loop is CASLGSGNAIYF. The CDR3 nucleotides read TGTGCCTCACTGGGTTCTGGAAACGCCATATATTTT.

The chain employs TRBV6-1 and TRBJ2-7, with 10 bases matching TRBD1. Germline CDR1 MNHNS, CDR2 SASEGT. This CDR3 spans 13 amino acids. V lost 8 bases and J lost 0; bases outside the gene matches: 1. In DNA form, the CDR3 reads TGTGCCAGCGGACAGGGGGTCTCCTACGAGCAGTACTTC. Translated: CASGQGVSYEQYF.

The V and J genes are TRBV7-2 and TRBJ2-2, with 11 bases identical to TRBD2. The trim removed 0 bases at V and 6 bases at J, leaving 0 bases unmatched. Per the germline V gene, CDR1 is SGHTA and CDR2 is FQGNSA. This CDR3 spans 15 amino acids. The CDR3 nucleotides are TGTGCCAGCAGCTTAGCTAGCGGGGGGGCCGGGGAGCTGTTTTTT. Its translation is CASSLASGGAGELFF.

This clonotype was seen many times. The rearrangement links TRBV7-8 to TRBJ2-6; no reliable D call. The CDR3 has 15 residues. Trimming removed 6 bases from V and 2 bases from J, with 11 bases in between. Germline V lookup: CDR1 SGHVS, CDR2 FQNEAQ. DNA of the CDR3: TGTGCCAGCAGTAATACCGTCCCTGGGGCCAACGTCCTGACTTTC. It codes for CASSNTVPGANVLTF.

V and J are TRBV24-1 and TRBJ2-3, with D perhaps matching TRBD1 (6 bases). The CDR3 length is 16 residues. CDR1 and CDR2 (germline): KGHDR, SFDVKD. V was trimmed by 4 bases and J by 3 bases, leaving 16 bases between them. The CDR3 DNA is TGTGCCACCAGTGACCAAGCAGGACAGACAACAGATACGCAGTATTTT. Translation: CATSDQAGQTTDTQYF.

This clonotype was observed many times. The CDR3 is CASSIRAGQVNTEAFF. CDR3 nucleotide sequence: TGTGCCAGCAGCATACGGGCGGGACAGGTGAACACTGAAGCTTTCTTT. The chain uses TRBV7-6 and TRBJ1-1; 8 bases align to TRBD1. J was trimmed by 0 bases and V by 5 bases; bases with no gene match: 8. Germline V gene lookup returns CDR1 SGHVS and CDR2 FNYEAQ. This CDR3 is built from 16 residues.

This chain joins TRBV7-2 and TRBJ2-7; D is possibly TRBD1 (6 bases). Germline-derived CDR1 and CDR2 are SGHTA and FQGNSA. This CDR3 comprises 14 residues. With 3 bases removed from V and 3 bases from J, the gap between germline ends came to 12 bases. The CDR3 sequence: CASSLGAIFYEQYF. In nucleotides, the CDR3 is TGTGCCAGCAGCTTGGGGGCCATATTCTACGAGCAGTACTTC.